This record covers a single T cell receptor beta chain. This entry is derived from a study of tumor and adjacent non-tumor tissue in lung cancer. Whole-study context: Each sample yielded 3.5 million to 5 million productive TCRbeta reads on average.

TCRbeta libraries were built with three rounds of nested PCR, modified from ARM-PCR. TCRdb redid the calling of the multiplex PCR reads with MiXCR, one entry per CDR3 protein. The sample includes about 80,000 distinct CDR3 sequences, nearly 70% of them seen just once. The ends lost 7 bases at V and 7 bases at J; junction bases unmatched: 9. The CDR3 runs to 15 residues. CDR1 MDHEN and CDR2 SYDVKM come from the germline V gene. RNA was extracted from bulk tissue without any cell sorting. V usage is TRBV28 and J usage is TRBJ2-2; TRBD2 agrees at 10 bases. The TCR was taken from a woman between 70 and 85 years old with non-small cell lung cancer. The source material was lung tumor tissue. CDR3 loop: CASNAISGGRGELFF. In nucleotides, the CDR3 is TGTGCCAGCAATGCCATTAGCGGGGGGCGCGGGGAGCTGTTTTTT.